This paragraph reports one T cell receptor (beta chain). The entry originates in a study of blood T cell repertoires in COVID-19. The overall study: PBMCs, B-cell-depleted T cells, or T cells were the source of the cDNA or gDNA that made up the material.

This CDR3 has 15 residues. V lost 3 bases and J 0 bases, leaving 11 bases between the germline ends. Germline CDR1 LGHDT, CDR2 YNNKEL (reference sequence). Sequencing used immunoSEQ multiplex PCR; TCRdb keeps in-frame clones, though not all of them. The repertoire holds tens of thousands of clones, with approximately 89% as singletons. Specimen: peripheral blood. This chain uses TRBV3-1 (or the pseudogene TRBV3-2) with TRBJ1-1; TRBD1 is a possible D gene (6 bases). The origin of this receptor is an older woman with active COVID-19. The CDR3 sequence is CASSQNRAMNTEAFF. The CDR3 nucleotides are TGTGCCAGCAGCCAGAACAGGGCCATGAACACTGAAGCTTTCTTT.